The sequence of this TCR beta chain was determined in a study of cytomegalovirus exposure and HLA in healthy donors. Study findings and constraints: The authors judged a highly shared variant cluster likely a sequencing artifact. Some V segments could not be told apart, so they were left out, TRBV6-2 and TRBV6-3 among them.

To note about this clone: Its matching antigen is unknown.

With 1 base removed from V and 5 bases from J, the gap between germline ends came to 23 bases. The CDR3 runs 19 residues. Germline CDR1 reads SGHDN; CDR2 reads FVKESK. PCR used 60 Vbeta primers and 13 Jbeta primers. The protocol was immunoSEQ multiplex PCR, while the TCRdb copy is restricted to in-frame clones and leaves out a portion. The sample includes tens of thousands of clones. Input material: PBMCs. The TCR was taken from a woman aged 35 to 49 in good health and CMV-seropositive. V is TRBV14 and J is TRBJ2-2; tentative D call: TRBD1 (6 bases). The CDR3 loop is CASSQVPLLTGLGTGELFF. The DNA for the CDR3 is TGTGCCAGCAGCCAAGTACCTTTACTCACAGGGTTGGGGACCGGGGAGCTGTTTTTT.